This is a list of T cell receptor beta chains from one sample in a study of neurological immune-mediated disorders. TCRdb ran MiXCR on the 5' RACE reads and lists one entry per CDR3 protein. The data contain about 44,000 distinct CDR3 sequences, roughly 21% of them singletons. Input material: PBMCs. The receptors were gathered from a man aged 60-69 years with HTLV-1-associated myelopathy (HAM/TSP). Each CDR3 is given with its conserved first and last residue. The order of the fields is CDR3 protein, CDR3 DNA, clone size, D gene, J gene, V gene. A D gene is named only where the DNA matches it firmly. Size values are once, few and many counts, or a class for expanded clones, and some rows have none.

cdr3_aa: CASNKRDRGGDEKLFF; cdr3_nt: TGTGCCAGCAACAAGCGGGACAGGGGTGGGGATGAAAAACTGTTTTTT; clone_size: .; d_call: TRBD1; j_call: TRBJ1-4; v_call: TRBV9
cdr3_aa: CASSLGLAGAQYF; cdr3_nt: TGTGCCAGCAGTCTGGGACTAGCGGGAGCCCAGTACTTC; clone_size: many; d_call: TRBD2; j_call: TRBJ2-5; v_call: TRBV2
cdr3_aa: CASTPLRGEDGYTF; cdr3_nt: TGTGCCAGCACCCCTCTGAGGGGCGAAGATGGCTACACCTTC; clone_size: many; d_call: .; j_call: TRBJ1-2; v_call: TRBV12-3/TRBV12-4
cdr3_aa: CASSEMAGEETQYF; cdr3_nt: TGTGCCAGCAGTGAAATGGCAGGGGAAGAGACCCAGTACTTC; clone_size: medium-sized; d_call: .; j_call: TRBJ2-5; v_call: TRBV25-1
cdr3_aa: CSARLAGKNEQYF; cdr3_nt: TGCAGTGCCCGACTAGCGGGGAAAAACGAACAGTACTTC; clone_size: .; d_call: TRBD2; j_call: TRBJ2-7; v_call: TRBV20-1
cdr3_aa: CSARSSLIAGLAQFF; cdr3_nt: TGCAGTGCTAGGTCATCACTTATAGCGGGCCTGGCGCAGTTCTTC; clone_size: many; d_call: TRBD2; j_call: TRBJ2-1; v_call: TRBV20-1
cdr3_aa: CASSPGTNTYNEQFF; cdr3_nt: TGTGCCAGCAGCCCTGGGACGAATACTTACAATGAGCAGTTCTTC; clone_size: many; d_call: .; j_call: TRBJ2-1; v_call: TRBV28
cdr3_aa: CASSEGRESEQFF; cdr3_nt: TGTGCCAGCAGTGAAGGGAGGGAGAGTGAGCAGTTCTTC; clone_size: many; d_call: .; j_call: TRBJ2-1; v_call: TRBV2
cdr3_aa: CSAPRTGTGEQYF; cdr3_nt: TGCAGTGCTCCCCGGACAGGCACAGGAGAGCAGTACTTC; clone_size: many; d_call: TRBD1; j_call: TRBJ2-7; v_call: TRBV20-1
cdr3_aa: CASSSTGNEQFF; cdr3_nt: TGTGCCAGCAGTTCGACAGGGAATGAGCAGTTCTTC; clone_size: many; d_call: TRBD1; j_call: TRBJ2-1; v_call: TRBV12-3/TRBV12-4
cdr3_aa: CASSFSSQDSPLHF; cdr3_nt: TGTGCCAGCAGCTTCAGTAGTCAGGATTCACCCCTCCACTTT; clone_size: many; d_call: .; j_call: TRBJ1-6; v_call: TRBV7-9
cdr3_aa: CASSHRQYAFF; cdr3_nt: TGTGCCAGCAGCCACAGGCAGTACGCTTTCTTT; clone_size: .; d_call: .; j_call: TRBJ1-1; v_call: TRBV5-8
cdr3_aa: CASIQDRLAEAFF; cdr3_nt: TGTGCCAGCATTCAGGACAGGCTCGCTGAAGCTTTCTTT; clone_size: few; d_call: TRBD1; j_call: TRBJ1-1; v_call: TRBV6-1
cdr3_aa: CSAPVGTGRVSEQFF; cdr3_nt: TGCAGTGCCCCCGTAGGGACAGGGAGAGTGAGTGAGCAGTTCTTC; clone_size: many; d_call: TRBD1; j_call: TRBJ2-1; v_call: TRBV20-1
cdr3_aa: CTSSLNRGETQYF; cdr3_nt: TGTACCAGCAGCTTGAACAGGGGAGAGACCCAGTACTTT; clone_size: .; d_call: TRBD1; j_call: TRBJ2-5; v_call: TRBV7-8
cdr3_aa: CASTFVDRGRNEQFF; cdr3_nt: TGTGCCAGTACCTTTGTGGACAGGGGGCGGAATGAGCAGTTCTTC; clone_size: many; d_call: TRBD1; j_call: TRBJ2-1; v_call: TRBV6-1
cdr3_aa: CASSPQRWGDTGELFF; cdr3_nt: TGTGCCAGCAGCCCCCAGAGGTGGGGGGACACCGGGGAGCTGTTTTTT; clone_size: .; d_call: .; j_call: TRBJ2-2; v_call: TRBV5-6
cdr3_aa: CASSTDGSSTDTQYF; cdr3_nt: TGTGCCAGCAGTACGGACGGATCGAGCACAGATACGCAGTATTTT; clone_size: many; d_call: .; j_call: TRBJ2-3; v_call: TRBV12-3/TRBV12-4
cdr3_aa: CASSDPRGNEQFF; cdr3_nt: TGTGCCAGCAGTGACCCCAGGGGGAATGAGCAGTTCTTC; clone_size: many; d_call: TRBD1; j_call: TRBJ2-1; v_call: TRBV6-4
cdr3_aa: CASSLQLPEQFF; cdr3_nt: TGCGCCAGCAGCCTCCAACTACCTGAGCAGTTCTTC; clone_size: many; d_call: .; j_call: TRBJ2-1; v_call: TRBV5-1
cdr3_aa: CASSRGQTYNEQFF; cdr3_nt: TGCGCCAGCAGCCGGGGACAGACATACAATGAGCAGTTCTTC; clone_size: .; d_call: TRBD1; j_call: TRBJ2-1; v_call: TRBV5-1
cdr3_aa: CASSFRAFDGYTF; cdr3_nt: TGTGCCAGCAGCTTCCGGGCCTTCGATGGCTACACCTTC; clone_size: .; d_call: .; j_call: TRBJ1-2; v_call: TRBV7-9
cdr3_aa: CASSPQGGTGNTIYF; cdr3_nt: TGTGCCAGCTCACCACAGGGAGGAACTGGAAACACCATATATTTT; clone_size: .; d_call: .; j_call: TRBJ1-3; v_call: TRBV18
cdr3_aa: CASSLVGPREETQYF; cdr3_nt: TGCGCCAGCAGCTTGGTAGGACCCAGGGAAGAGACCCAGTACTTC; clone_size: many; d_call: .; j_call: TRBJ2-5; v_call: TRBV5-1
cdr3_aa: CASSPRGTGGQPQHF; cdr3_nt: TGTGCCAGCAGCCCCAGAGGTACAGGGGGGCAGCCCCAGCATTTT; clone_size: many; d_call: TRBD1; j_call: TRBJ1-5; v_call: TRBV7-6
cdr3_aa: CSALGSGGREGRAYNEQFF; cdr3_nt: TGCAGTGCTCTCGGAAGCGGGGGCAGGGAAGGGCGAGCCTACAATGAGCAGTTCTTC; clone_size: many; d_call: TRBD2; j_call: TRBJ2-1; v_call: TRBV20-1
cdr3_aa: CASSMGARGYTF; cdr3_nt: TGTGCCAGTAGTATGGGGGCTCGTGGCTACACCTTC; clone_size: once; d_call: .; j_call: TRBJ1-2; v_call: TRBV19
cdr3_aa: CSARDYQRNQPQHF; cdr3_nt: TGCAGTGCTAGAGATTACCAGCGCAATCAGCCCCAGCATTTT; clone_size: many; d_call: .; j_call: TRBJ1-5; v_call: TRBV20-1
cdr3_aa: CASSLRTSGGTDTQYF; cdr3_nt: TGTGCCAGCAGCCTCCGCACGAGCGGGGGCACAGATACGCAGTATTTT; clone_size: many; d_call: TRBD2; j_call: TRBJ2-3; v_call: TRBV9
cdr3_aa: CAISGGETQYF; cdr3_nt: TGTGCCATCTCGGGGGGAGAGACCCAGTACTTC; clone_size: medium-sized; d_call: TRBD2; j_call: TRBJ2-5; v_call: TRBV10-3
cdr3_aa: CASSLTDFQGEQFF; cdr3_nt: TGCGCCAGCAGCTTGACAGACTTCCAGGGTGAGCAGTTCTTC; clone_size: many; d_call: .; j_call: TRBJ2-1; v_call: TRBV5-1
cdr3_aa: CASSPDRVQVGEQYF; cdr3_nt: TGTGCCAGCAGTCCGGACAGGGTGCAGGTTGGCGAGCAGTACTTC; clone_size: .; d_call: TRBD1; j_call: TRBJ2-7; v_call: TRBV12-3/TRBV12-4
cdr3_aa: CASSWVTSGTYEQYF; cdr3_nt: TGCGCCAGCAGCTGGGTTACTAGCGGGACCTACGAGCAGTACTTC; clone_size: many; d_call: TRBD2; j_call: TRBJ2-7; v_call: TRBV5-1
cdr3_aa: CASSYQVYDYTF; cdr3_nt: TGTGCCAGCAGTTATCAGGTCTATGACTACACCTTC; clone_size: many; d_call: .; j_call: TRBJ1-2; v_call: TRBV6-6
cdr3_aa: CSAPGQGEGGYTF; cdr3_nt: TGCAGCGCCCCGGGACAGGGAGAGGGGGGCTACACCTTC; clone_size: few; d_call: TRBD1; j_call: TRBJ1-2; v_call: TRBV29-1
cdr3_aa: CSARWRGPGRSGLF; cdr3_nt: TGCAGTGCTAGATGGCGGGGCCCCGGACGGTCGGGTCTCTTT; clone_size: many; d_call: .; j_call: TRBJ1-1; v_call: TRBV20-1
cdr3_aa: CASSDILTGSSTDTQYF; cdr3_nt: TGCGCCAGCAGTGATATCCTGACAGGGTCTAGCACAGATACGCAGTATTTT; clone_size: many; d_call: TRBD1; j_call: TRBJ2-3; v_call: TRBV10-2
cdr3_aa: CASSYHPAGDEQYF; cdr3_nt: TGTGCCAGCAGCTACCACCCGGCCGGGGACGAGCAGTACTTC; clone_size: many; d_call: .; j_call: TRBJ2-7; v_call: TRBV2
cdr3_aa: CASSRIGLEQGYNSPLHF; cdr3_nt: TGTGCCAGCAGCCGAATAGGTCTGGAACAGGGATATAATTCACCCCTCCACTTT; clone_size: many; d_call: .; j_call: TRBJ1-6; v_call: TRBV3-1